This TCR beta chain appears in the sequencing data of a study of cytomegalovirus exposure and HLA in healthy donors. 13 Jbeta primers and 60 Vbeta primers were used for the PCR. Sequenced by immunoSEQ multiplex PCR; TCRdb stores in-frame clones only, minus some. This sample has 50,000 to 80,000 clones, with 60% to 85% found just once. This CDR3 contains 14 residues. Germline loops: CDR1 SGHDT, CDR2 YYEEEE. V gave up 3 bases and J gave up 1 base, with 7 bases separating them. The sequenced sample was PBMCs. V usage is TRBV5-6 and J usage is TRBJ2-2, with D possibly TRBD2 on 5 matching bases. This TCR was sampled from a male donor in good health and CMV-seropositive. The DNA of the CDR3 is TGTGCCAGCAGCTCCGGACTGAACACCGGGGAGCTGTTTTTT. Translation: CASSSGLNTGELFF.